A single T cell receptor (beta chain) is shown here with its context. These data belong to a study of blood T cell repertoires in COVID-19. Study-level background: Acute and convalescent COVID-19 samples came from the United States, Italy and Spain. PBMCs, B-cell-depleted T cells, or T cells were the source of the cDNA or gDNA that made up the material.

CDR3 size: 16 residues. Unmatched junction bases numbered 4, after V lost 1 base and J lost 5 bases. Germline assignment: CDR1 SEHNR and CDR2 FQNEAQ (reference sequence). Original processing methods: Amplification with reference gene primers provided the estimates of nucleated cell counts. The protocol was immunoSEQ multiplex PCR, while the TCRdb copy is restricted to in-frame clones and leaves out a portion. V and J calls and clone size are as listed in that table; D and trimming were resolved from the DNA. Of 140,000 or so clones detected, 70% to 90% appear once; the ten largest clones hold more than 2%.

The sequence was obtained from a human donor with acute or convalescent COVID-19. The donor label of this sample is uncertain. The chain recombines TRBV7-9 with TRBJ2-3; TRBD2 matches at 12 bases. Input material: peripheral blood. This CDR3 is CASSLGLAGAKDTQYF. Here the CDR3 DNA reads TGTGCCAGCAGCTTAGGACTAGCGGGAGCTAAAGATACGCAGTATTTT. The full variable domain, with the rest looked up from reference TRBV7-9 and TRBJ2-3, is DTGVSQNPRHKITKRGQNVTFRCDPISEHNRLYWYRQTLGQGPEFLTYFQNEAQLEKSRLLSDRFSAERPKGSFSTLEIQRTEQGDSAMYLCASSLGLAGAKDTQYFGPGTRLTVL.